Below are 22 T cell receptor beta chains sequenced from a single sample in a study of cytotoxic CD8 clonotypes in ibrutinib-treated CLL. Measured with immunoSEQ multiplex PCR; TCRdb has only the in-frame clones, and not every one. This table holds approximately 320,000 clones, under 70% found once. Sequencing was performed on PBMCs, taken after 36 months of ibrutinib treatment. These receptors originate from a human donor with chronic lymphocytic leukemia.

This clone was seen only once. The chain is built from TRBV29-1 and TRBJ2-1; TRBD2 aligns across 10 bases. The germline V gene encodes CDR1 SQVTM and CDR2 ANQGSEA. CDR3 size: 14 residues. The junction had 5 bases not matched to a gene; V was cut back by 3 bases and J by 6 bases. The CDR3 protein is CSVDRASGGNEQFF. The CDR3 coding sequence is TGCAGCGTTGATCGAGCTAGCGGGGGCAATGAGCAGTTCTTC.

The V call is TRBV5-1, the J call TRBJ2-5, with 9 bases identical to TRBD2. Germline V CDR1 and CDR2: SGHRS, YFSETQ. The CDR3 is 14 residues long. Trimming at V came to 2 bases and at J to 1 base, leaving 0 bases not matched to a gene. CDR3 sequence: CASSLLAGQETQYF. DNA for the CDR3: TGCGCCAGCAGCTTACTAGCGGGCCAAGAGACCCAGTACTTC.

V and J are TRBV7-9 and TRBJ2-5; a possible D gene is TRBD1 (5 bases). This CDR3 has 15 residues. Germline lookup yields CDR1 SEHNR and CDR2 FQNEAQ (reference sequence). V was cut by 2 bases and J by 2 bases, with 12 bases left in between. The CDR3 region has the DNA TGTGCCAGCAGCTTACTGGACACAGCTCAAGAGACCCAGTACTTC. It encodes CASSLLDTAQETQYF.

The V and J genes are TRBV9 and TRBJ2-7; 8 nucleotides align to TRBD1. CDR1 is SGDLS, CDR2 YYNGEE, per germline. The CDR3 covers 14 residues. The ends lost 4 bases at V and 2 bases at J; junction bases unmatched: 5. The CDR3 is CASSPGTGTYEQYF. CDR3 coding DNA: TGTGCCAGCAGCCCCGGGACAGGCACCTACGAGCAGTACTTC.

The chain links TRBV7-3 to TRBJ2-7, with D perhaps matching TRBD1 (6 bases). Deletions cut 5 bases from V and 4 bases from J, with 12 bases between. This CDR3 is 13 amino acids long. Germline CDR1 SGHTA, CDR2 FQGTGA. The CDR3 DNA is TGTGCCAGCAGCGGGGGACACCTTTACGAGCAGTACTTC. It is translated as CASSGGHLYEQYF.

This chain uses TRBV18 with TRBJ2-7, with 8 bases fitting TRBD1. Germline CDR1 and CDR2: KGHSH and LQKENI. This CDR3 is built from 16 residues. The junction had 7 bases not matched to a gene; V was cut back by 0 bases and J by 3 bases. CDR3 DNA sequence: TGTGCCAGCTCACCACCCCTGACAGGGGCCGGCTACGAGCAGTACTTC. Residues: CASSPPLTGAGYEQYF.

The chain employs TRBV7-2 and TRBJ1-2, with D unresolved. Germline V gene lookup returns CDR1 SGHTA and CDR2 FQGNSA. V lost 1 base and J lost 3, with 9 bases in between. The CDR3 has 14 residues. CDR3 DNA: TGTGCCAGCAGCTTAGGGCATGTTGACTATGGCTACACCTTC. Its protein product is CASSLGHVDYGYTF.

This clone has a handful of counts. The chain employs TRBV6-1 and TRBJ2-7; 9 bases line up with TRBD1. J gave up 5 bases and V 1 base, and 3 bases lay outside the gene matches. Germline CDR1 and CDR2: MNHNS and SASEGT. CDR3 length equals 14 residues. CDR3 bases: TGTGCCAGCAGTGAAGACAGGGGGCTCGACGAGCAGTACTTC. As protein: CASSEDRGLDEQYF.

This clone was observed once. This chain connects TRBV28 to TRBJ2-3; 8 nucleotides match TRBD2. Germline assignment: CDR1 MDHEN and CDR2 SYDVKM. With 5 bases clipped from V and 5 bases from J, the junction kept 21 bases outside the gene matches. The CDR3 loop spans 19 amino acids. CDR3 nucleotides: TGTGCCAGCAGTGCTAGCCCAAGACTAGCGCCTCCTCCGGGAGATACGCAGTATTTT. This codes for CASSASPRLAPPPGDTQYF.

The chain links TRBV9 to TRBJ2-6; D gene ambiguous. Germline CDR1 SGDLS, CDR2 YYNGEE. The CDR3 has 16 amino acids. V lost 3 bases and J 1 base, leaving 11 bases between the germline ends. CDR3 protein: CASSAELLSGANVLTF. The CDR3 DNA is TGTGCCAGCAGCGCCGAACTACTATCTGGGGCCAACGTCCTGACTTTC.

The V gene is TRBV11-2, the J gene TRBJ2-1; the D gene is possibly TRBD1 (5 bases). CDR3 size: 15 residues. V was pared by 0 bases and J by 3 bases, with 9 bases between. CDR1 and CDR2 (germline): SGHAT, FQNNGV. The chain's CDR3 is CASSLEGAYYNEQFF. The CDR3 DNA follows: TGTGCCAGCAGCTTAGAAGGGGCCTACTACAATGAGCAGTTCTTC.

The rearrangement links TRBV19 to TRBJ1-5; tentative D call: TRBD1 (5 bases). Looked up from germline, CDR1 is LNHDA and CDR2 is SQIVND (reference sequence). V lost 2 bases and J lost 4, with 12 bases in between. The CDR3 loop spans 15 amino acids. CDR3 sequence: CASSIRGAGNQPQHF. As DNA, the CDR3 is TGTGCCAGTAGTATACGTGGGGCAGGGAATCAGCCCCAGCATTTT. The full variable domain, with the rest looked up from reference TRBV19 and TRBJ1-5, is DGGITQSPKYLFRKEGQNVTLSCEQNLNHDAMYWYRQDPGQGLRLIYYSQIVNDFQKGDIAEGYSVSREKKESFPLTVTSAQKNPTAFYLCASSIRGAGNQPQHFGDGTRLSIL.

The chain is built from TRBV9 and TRBJ2-2; D might be TRBD2 (7 bases). Germline CDR1 is SGDLS and CDR2 is YYNGEE. V dropped 4 bases and J dropped 4 bases, with 20 bases sitting between them. This CDR3 is built from 17 residues. The CDR3 spells CASSFRGGGMGTGELFF. In DNA form, the CDR3 reads TGTGCCAGCAGCTTCCGAGGGGGAGGGATGGGCACCGGGGAGCTGTTTTTT. Full variable domain (missing parts from reference TRBV9 and TRBJ2-2): DSGVTQTPKHLITATGQRVTLRCSPRSGDLSVYWYQQSLDQGLQFLIQYYNGEERAKGNILERFSAQQFPDLHSELNLSSLELGDSALYFCASSFRGGGMGTGELFFGEGSRLTVL.

The rearrangement links TRBV6-5 to TRBJ1-3, with unresolved D. The germline CDR1 and CDR2 sequences are MNHEY and SVGAGI. Trimming removed 5 bases at V and 2 bases at J, with 7 bases between. The CDR3 is 13 amino acids. CDR3 in DNA: TGTGCCAGCAGTCTTTTGGCTGGAAACACCATATATTTT. This encodes CASSLLAGNTIYF.

This clone was recorded a few times. The chain employs TRBV21-1 and TRBJ2-4; the listed D gene, TRBD1, was not tested against the DNA. TRBV21-1 is recorded as a pseudogene. The CDR3 is 19 residues long. CDR3 DNA: TGTGCCAGCAGCAACTGGAGGGTACAGGGGCAAAAAGCCAAAAACATTCAGTACTTC. Protein sequence: CASSNWRVQGQKAKNIQYF.

The chain recombines TRBV5-1 with TRBJ2-1; perhaps D is TRBD1 or TRBD2 (5 bases each). V dropped 4 bases and J dropped 8 bases, with 10 bases sitting between them. Looked up from germline, CDR1 is SGHRS and CDR2 is YFSETQ. The length of the CDR3 is 12 residues. The CDR3 sequence: CASSGGSDEQFF. The DNA for the CDR3 is TGCGCCAGCAGCGGGGGTTCGGATGAGCAGTTCTTC.

The chain is built from TRBV28 and TRBJ2-1; D call uncertain. The V end lost 2 bases, the J end lost 2 bases, and 13 bases lay between the germline ends. The CDR3 is 16 amino acids. Germline V lookup: CDR1 MDHEN, CDR2 SYDVKM. In nucleotides, the CDR3 is TGTGCCAGCAGTTTAAGTCAGTGGGGAACCTACAATGAGCAGTTCTTC. Translation gives CASSLSQWGTYNEQFF.

This clone has more than one count but fewer than ten. The chain joins TRBV6-5 to TRBJ2-1, with TRBD1 matching 8 bases. Germline V gene lookup returns CDR1 MNHEY and CDR2 SVGAGI. This CDR3 spans 16 amino acids. Losses at the gene ends were 0 bases for V and 8 bases for J; bases not matched to a gene: 9. The CDR3 here is CASSYSLDRAKDEQFF. In DNA, the CDR3 is TGTGCCAGCAGTTACTCTCTGGACAGGGCTAAAGATGAGCAGTTCTTC.

This clone came up many times. This sequence joins TRBV7-9 and TRBJ2-7, with TRBD2 as a possible D gene (5 bases). Trimming took 5 bases from V and 10 from J, leaving 18 bases between them. Germline V lookup: CDR1 SEHNR, CDR2 FQNEAQ (reference sequence). This CDR3 contains 13 residues. The CDR3 reads CASSARPPGLQYF. CDR3 bases: TGTGCCAGCAGCGCCCGACCTCCCGGACTCCAGTACTTC.

V and J are TRBV11-2 and TRBJ2-7; unclear D gene. Germline V gene lookup returns CDR1 SGHAT and CDR2 FQNNGV. The CDR3 is 12 amino acids. V lost 7 bases to trimming and J lost 4 bases, with 11 bases between them. The CDR3 region has the DNA TGTGCCAGCACCCAGAACTGGTACGAGCAGTACTTC. Translated: CASTQNWYEQYF.

J is TRBJ2-3 and V is TRBV20-1; D remains ambiguous. The CDR3 is made up of 11 amino acids. In germline, CDR1 is DFQATT, CDR2 SNEGSKA (reference sequence). V shed 6 bases and J shed 6 bases, with 10 bases lying between them. Here the CDR3 reads CSARPSDTQYF. In DNA form, the CDR3 reads TGCAGTGCCCGACCTTCGGATACGCAGTATTTT.

V gene TRBV2 combines with J gene TRBJ2-7; a possible D gene is TRBD1 (5 bases). The V gene's germline CDR1 is SNHLY and CDR2 FYNNEI. V gave up 4 bases and J gave up 2 bases, with 12 bases separating them. This CDR3 spans 14 amino acids. CDR3 in amino acids: CASSGLDTAYEQYF. In DNA form, the CDR3 reads TGTGCCAGCAGTGGCCTGGACACCGCCTACGAGCAGTACTTC.